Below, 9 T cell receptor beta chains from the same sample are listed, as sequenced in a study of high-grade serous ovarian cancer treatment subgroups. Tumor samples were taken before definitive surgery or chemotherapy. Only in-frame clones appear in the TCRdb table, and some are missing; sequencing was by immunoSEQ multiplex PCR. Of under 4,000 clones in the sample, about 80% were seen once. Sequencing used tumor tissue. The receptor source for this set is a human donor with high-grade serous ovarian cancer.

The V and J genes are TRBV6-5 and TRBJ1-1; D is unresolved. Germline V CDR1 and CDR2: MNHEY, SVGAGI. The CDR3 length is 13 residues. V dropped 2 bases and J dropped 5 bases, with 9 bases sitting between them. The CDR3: CASSYLGSTEAFF. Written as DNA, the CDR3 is TGTGCCAGCAGTTACCTCGGGTCGACTGAAGCTTTCTTT.

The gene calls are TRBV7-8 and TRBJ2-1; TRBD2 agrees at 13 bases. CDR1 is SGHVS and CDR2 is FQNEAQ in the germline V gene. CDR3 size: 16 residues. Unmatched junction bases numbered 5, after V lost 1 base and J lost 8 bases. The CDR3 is CASSLETSGRAYEQFF. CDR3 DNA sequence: TGTGCCAGCAGCTTAGAAACTAGCGGGAGGGCCTATGAGCAGTTCTTC.

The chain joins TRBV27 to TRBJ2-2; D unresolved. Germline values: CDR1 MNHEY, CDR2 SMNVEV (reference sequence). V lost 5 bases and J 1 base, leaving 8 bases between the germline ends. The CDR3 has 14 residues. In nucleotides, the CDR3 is TGTGCCAGCAGTACAGACAAGAACACCGGGGAGCTGTTTTTT. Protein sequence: CASSTDKNTGELFF.

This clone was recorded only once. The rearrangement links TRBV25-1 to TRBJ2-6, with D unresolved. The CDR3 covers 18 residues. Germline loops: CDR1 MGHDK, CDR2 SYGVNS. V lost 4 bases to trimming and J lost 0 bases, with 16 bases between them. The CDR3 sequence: CASSALRTASSGANVLTF. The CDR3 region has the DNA TGTGCCAGCAGTGCATTGAGGACCGCTAGCTCTGGGGCCAACGTCCTGACTTTC.

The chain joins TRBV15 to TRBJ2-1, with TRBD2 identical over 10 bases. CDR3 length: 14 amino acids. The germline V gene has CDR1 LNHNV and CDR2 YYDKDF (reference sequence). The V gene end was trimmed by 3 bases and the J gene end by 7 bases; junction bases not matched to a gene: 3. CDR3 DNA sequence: TGTGCCACCAGCAGCCAGCGGGAGGGTAATGAGCAGTTCTTC. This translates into CATSSQREGNEQFF. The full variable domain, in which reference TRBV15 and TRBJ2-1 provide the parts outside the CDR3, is DAMVIQNPRYQVTQFGKPVTLSCSQTLNHNVMYWYQQKSSQAPKLLFHYYDKDFNNEADTPDNFQSRRPNTSFCFLDIRSPGLGDTAMYLCATSSQREGNEQFFGPGTRLTVL.

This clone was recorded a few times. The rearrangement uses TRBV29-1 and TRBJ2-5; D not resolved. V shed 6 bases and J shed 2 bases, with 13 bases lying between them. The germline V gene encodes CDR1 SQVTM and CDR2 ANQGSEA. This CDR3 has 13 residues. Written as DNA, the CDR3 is TGCAGCGTCCACCAGAGGCGTCAAGAGACCCAGTACTTC. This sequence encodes CSVHQRRQETQYF.

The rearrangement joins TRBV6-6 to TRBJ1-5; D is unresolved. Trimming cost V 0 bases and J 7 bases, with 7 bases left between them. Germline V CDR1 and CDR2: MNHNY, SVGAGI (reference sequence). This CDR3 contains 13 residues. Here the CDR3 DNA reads TGTGCCAGCAGTTACTCGGAACCACAGCCCCAGCATTTT. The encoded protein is CASSYSEPQPQHF.

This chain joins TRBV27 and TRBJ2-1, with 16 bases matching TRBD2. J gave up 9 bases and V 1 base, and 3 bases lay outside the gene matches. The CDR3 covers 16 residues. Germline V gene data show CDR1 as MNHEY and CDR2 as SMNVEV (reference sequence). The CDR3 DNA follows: TGTGCCAGCAGTTTATTGGGGACTAGCGGGAGGGTTGAGCAGTTCTTC. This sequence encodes CASSLLGTSGRVEQFF.

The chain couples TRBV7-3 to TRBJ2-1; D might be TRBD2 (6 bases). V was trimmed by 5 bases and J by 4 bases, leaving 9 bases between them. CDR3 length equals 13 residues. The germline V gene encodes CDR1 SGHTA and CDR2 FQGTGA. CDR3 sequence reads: CASSGGTYNEQFF. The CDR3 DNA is TGTGCCAGCAGCGGCGGGACTTACAATGAGCAGTTCTTC.